This T cell receptor (beta chain) stems from a study of cytomegalovirus exposure and HLA in healthy donors. This CDR3 spans 14 amino acids. Germline-derived CDR1 and CDR2 are SGHAT and FQNNGV. The V and J ends lost 3 bases and 4 bases respectively, with 11 bases between them. 13 Jbeta primers and 60 Vbeta primers were used for the PCR. Profiled with immunoSEQ multiplex PCR; TCRdb holds only in-frame clones, not every one. The profile shows 150,000 to 200,000 clones, about four fifths of them singletons. The clonotype comes from a woman between 45 and 60 years old in good health and CMV-seronegative. V and J are TRBV11-2 and TRBJ2-3; D is undetermined. Sample: PBMCs. CDR3 region: CASSLRLPPDTQYF. The CDR3 nucleotides read TGTGCCAGCAGCTTGAGGCTACCCCCAGATACGCAGTATTTT.